This T cell receptor beta chain was documented in a study of T cells in Graves' hyperthyroidism and ophthalmopathy. Not enrolled were patients with uncontrolled infection, other autoimmune disease, pregnancy or lactation. Diagnostic decisions used clinical symptoms, serum thyroxine and TRAb, thyroid ultrasound and orbital computed tomography. Authors of the study amplified TCR beta CDR3 regions from RNA transcripts. Carried out on the TCR CDR3, a first-round RT-PCR used the HTBI primer set. TCRdb used MiXCR to reprocess the multiplex PCR reads, holding one entry per CDR3 protein. The data contain about 250,000 distinct CDR3 sequences, approximately 23% of them singletons. The CDR3 sequence is 14 residues long. Germline V CDR1 and CDR2: MNHEY, SVGAGI. With 5 bases removed from V and 4 bases from J, the gap between germline ends came to 15 bases. This clonotype has at least ten counts.

Sequencing was performed on blood. The sequence derives from a woman between 40 and 55 years old with Graves' ophthalmopathy. The rearrangement uses TRBV6-5 and TRBJ2-7; no clear D gene. The DNA for the CDR3 is TGTGCCAGCAGTAACGATGACACGGTTTACGAGCAGTACTTC. Translating gives CASSNDDTVYEQYF.